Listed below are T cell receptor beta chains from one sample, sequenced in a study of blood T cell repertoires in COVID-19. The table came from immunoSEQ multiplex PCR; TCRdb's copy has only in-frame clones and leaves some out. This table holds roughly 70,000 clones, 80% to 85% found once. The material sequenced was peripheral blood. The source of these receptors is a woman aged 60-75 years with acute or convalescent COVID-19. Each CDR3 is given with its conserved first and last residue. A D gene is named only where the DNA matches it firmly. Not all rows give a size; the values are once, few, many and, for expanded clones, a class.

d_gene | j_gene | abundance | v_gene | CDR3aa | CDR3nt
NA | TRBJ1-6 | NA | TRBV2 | CASSEARVNSPLHF | TGTGCCAGCAGTGAGGCCAGGGTAAATTCACCCCTCCACTTT
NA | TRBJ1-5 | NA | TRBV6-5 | CASSFTGQPQHF | TGTGCCAGCAGTTTTACAGGTCAGCCCCAGCATTTT
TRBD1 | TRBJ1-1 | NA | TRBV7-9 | CASSFGQGFAEAFF | TGTGCCAGCAGCTTTGGACAGGGTTTCGCTGAAGCTTTCTTT
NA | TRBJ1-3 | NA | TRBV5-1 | CASSLEPGGQNTIYF | TGCGCCAGCAGCTTGGAGCCGGGGGGCCAAAACACCATATATTTT
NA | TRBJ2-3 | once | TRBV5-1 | CASSLDSRTDTQYF | TGCGCCAGCAGCTTGGACAGTCGCACAGATACGCAGTATTTT
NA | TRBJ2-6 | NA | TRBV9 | CASSVGIGANVLTF | TGTGCCAGCAGCGTAGGTATTGGGGCCAACGTCCTGACTTTC
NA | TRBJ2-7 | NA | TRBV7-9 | CASSLDTALEQYF | TGTGCCAGCAGCTTGGACACCGCTTTAGAGCAGTACTTC
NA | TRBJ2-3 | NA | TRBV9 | CASSVGATSTDTQYF | TGTGCCAGCAGCGTAGGGGCTACTAGCACAGATACGCAGTATTTT
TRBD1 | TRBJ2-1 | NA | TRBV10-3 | CAIRGQGSSYNEQFF | TGTGCCATCAGAGGACAGGGGAGCTCCTACAATGAGCAGTTCTTC
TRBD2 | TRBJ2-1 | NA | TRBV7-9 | CASSLGVVAGDNEQFF | TGTGCCAGCAGCCTAGGGGTTGTAGCGGGGGACAATGAGCAGTTCTTC
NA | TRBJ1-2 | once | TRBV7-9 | CASSSDSFYGYTF | TGTGCCAGCAGCTCCGACTCTTTCTATGGCTACACCTTC
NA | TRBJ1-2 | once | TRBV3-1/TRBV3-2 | CASSANPGAPGGYTF | TGTGCCAGCAGCGCGAACCCAGGGGCGCCGGGAGGCTACACCTTC
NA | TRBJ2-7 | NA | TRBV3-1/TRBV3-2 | CASSRSVRGEQYF | TGTGCCAGCAGCCGTAGTGTAAGGGGGGAGCAGTACTTC
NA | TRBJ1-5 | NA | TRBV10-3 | CATSGTLYSNQPQHF | TGTGCCACTTCCGGGACATTGTATAGCAATCAGCCCCAGCATTTT
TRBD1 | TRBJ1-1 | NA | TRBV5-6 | CASRSRTGGGRRTEAFF | TGTGCCAGCAGATCCAGAACGGGAGGGGGCAGGAGGACTGAAGCTTTCTTT
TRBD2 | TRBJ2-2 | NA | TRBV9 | CASSVRLAGNMNTGELFF | TGTGCCAGCAGCGTAAGACTAGCGGGGAATATGAACACCGGGGAGCTGTTTTTT
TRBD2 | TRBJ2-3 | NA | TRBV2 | CASSMGLAFSTDTQYF | TGTGCCAGCAGTATGGGACTAGCTTTTAGCACAGATACGCAGTATTTT
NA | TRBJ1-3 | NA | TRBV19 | CASSIATGKGNTIYF | TGTGCCAGTAGTATAGCCACAGGGAAAGGAAACACCATATATTTT
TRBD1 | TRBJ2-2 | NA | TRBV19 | CASSIPTGGDTGELFF | TGTGCCAGTAGTATCCCGACAGGGGGAGACACCGGGGAGCTGTTTTTT
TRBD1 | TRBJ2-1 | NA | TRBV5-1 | CASSLGGTAYNEQFF | TGCGCCAGCAGCTTGGGAGGGACAGCTTACAATGAGCAGTTCTTC
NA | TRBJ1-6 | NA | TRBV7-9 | CASSLATGIISPLHF | TGTGCCAGCAGCTTAGCAACAGGGATAATTTCACCCCTCCACTTT
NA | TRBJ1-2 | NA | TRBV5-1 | CASSLWSTLSGYTF | TGCGCCAGCAGCTTGTGGTCCACCCTAAGTGGCTACACCTTC
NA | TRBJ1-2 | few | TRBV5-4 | CASSSGWIQGYGGYTF | TGTGCCAGCAGCTCGGGCTGGATACAGGGCTATGGGGGCTACACCTTC
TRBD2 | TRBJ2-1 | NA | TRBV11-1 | CASNIRPSGENEQFF | TGTGCCAGCAACATCAGGCCTAGCGGTGAAAATGAGCAGTTCTTC
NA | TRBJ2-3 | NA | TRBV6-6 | CASSFPGQRAQYF | TGTGCCAGCAGTTTTCCGGGACAACGGGCGCAGTATTTT
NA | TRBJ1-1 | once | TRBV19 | CASISEAGAFF | TGTGCCAGTATCTCCGAGGCAGGGGCTTTCTTT
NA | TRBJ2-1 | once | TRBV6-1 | CASSEDTAEQFF | TGTGCCAGCAGTGAAGATACAGCTGAGCAGTTCTTC
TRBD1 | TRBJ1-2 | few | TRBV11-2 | CASSSPGQGANGYTF | TGTGCCAGCAGCTCGCCGGGACAGGGGGCGAACGGCTACACCTTC
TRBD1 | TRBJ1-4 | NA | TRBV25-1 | CASSERRQGTNEKLFF | TGTGCCAGCAGTGAACGCCGACAGGGAACTAATGAAAAACTGTTTTTT
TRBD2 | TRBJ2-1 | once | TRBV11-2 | CASSLASGARNEQFF | TGTGCCAGCAGCTTAGCTAGCGGGGCCCGCAATGAGCAGTTCTTC
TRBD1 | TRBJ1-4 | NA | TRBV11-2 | CASSLAGQLSGLFF | TGTGCCAGCAGCTTAGCGGGACAGCTGAGTGGACTGTTTTTT
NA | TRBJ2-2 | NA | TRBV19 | CASSPNGGAATGELFF | TGTGCCAGTAGCCCTAATGGAGGGGCAGCCACCGGGGAGCTGTTTTTT
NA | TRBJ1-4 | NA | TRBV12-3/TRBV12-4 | CASRAAGEKLFF | TGTGCCAGCAGGGCTGCCGGGGAAAAACTGTTTTTT
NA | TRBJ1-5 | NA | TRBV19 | CASSILGGYSNQPQHF | TGTGCCAGTAGTATCCTAGGGGGTTATAGCAATCAGCCCCAGCATTTT
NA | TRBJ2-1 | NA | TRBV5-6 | CASSLGLGVSNNEQFF | TGTGCCAGCAGCTTGGGGTTAGGGGTCTCGAACAATGAGCAGTTCTTC
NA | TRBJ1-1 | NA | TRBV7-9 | CASSTTGLTEAFF | TGTGCCAGCAGCACCACAGGGCTGACTGAAGCTTTCTTT
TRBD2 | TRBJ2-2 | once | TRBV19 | CASSIIGLAGGNTGELFF | TGTGCCAGTAGTATAATCGGACTAGCGGGGGGGAACACCGGGGAGCTGTTTTTT
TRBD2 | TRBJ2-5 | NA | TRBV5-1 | CASSSGRGALTQYF | TGCGCCAGCAGCTCCGGGCGGGGGGCCTTAACCCAGTACTTC
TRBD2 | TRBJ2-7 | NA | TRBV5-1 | CASSGPGLAGNEQYF | TGCGCCAGCAGCGGGCCGGGACTAGCGGGGAACGAGCAGTACTTC
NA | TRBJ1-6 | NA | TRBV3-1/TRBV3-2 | CASSQEKLTRNSPLHF | TGTGCCAGCAGCCAAGAAAAGCTGACGAGGAATTCACCCCTCCACTTT
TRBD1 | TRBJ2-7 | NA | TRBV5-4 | CASRWDRYSYEQYF | TGTGCCAGCAGGTGGGACAGGTATTCCTACGAGCAGTACTTC
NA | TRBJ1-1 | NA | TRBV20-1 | CSASSPLNTEAFF | TGCAGTGCTAGTAGTCCACTTAACACTGAAGCTTTCTTT
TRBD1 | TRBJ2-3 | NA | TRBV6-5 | CASSYSQTGGRDTQYF | TGTGCCAGCAGTTACTCGCAGACAGGGGGCAGGGATACGCAGTATTTT
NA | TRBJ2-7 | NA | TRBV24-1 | CATSDGGLYEQYF | TGTGCCACCAGTGATGGGGGCCTCTACGAGCAGTACTTC
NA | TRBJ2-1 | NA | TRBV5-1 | CASSSQGNPYNEQFF | TGCGCCAGCAGCTCCCAGGGGAACCCCTACAATGAGCAGTTCTTC
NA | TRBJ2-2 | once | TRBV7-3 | CASSLILGQTPGELFF | TGTGCCAGCAGCTTAATTCTAGGCCAGACCCCCGGGGAGCTGTTTTTT
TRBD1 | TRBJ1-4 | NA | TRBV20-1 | CSARGQEKLFF | TGCAGTGCCAGGGGGCAAGAAAAACTGTTTTTT
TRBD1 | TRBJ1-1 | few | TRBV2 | CASRIDRGTEAFF | TGTGCCAGCAGGATAGACAGGGGCACTGAAGCTTTCTTT